Listed here are 20 T cell receptor beta chains from one sample, sequenced in a study of cytomegalovirus exposure and HLA in healthy donors. PCR employed 60 Vbeta and 13 Jbeta primers. The method was immunoSEQ multiplex PCR; TCRdb's version includes in-frame clones alone and lacks a portion of them. In the table there are some 180,000 clones, around 86% of which are singletons. The sample was PBMCs. The receptors were sampled from a male donor in good health and CMV-seronegative.

The gene calls are TRBV4-1 and TRBJ1-5; tentatively, D is TRBD1 (5 bases). Germline V gene lookup returns CDR1 MGHRA and CDR2 YSYEKL. V was clipped by 4 bases and J by 5 bases, with 15 bases between them. The CDR3 loop spans 15 amino acids. In nucleotides, the CDR3 is TGCGCCAGCAGCCCCACGGGGGTTGGGTATCAGCCCCAGCATTTT. It translates to CASSPTGVGYQPQHF.

The chain joins TRBV6-6 to TRBJ1-5, with 8 bases matching TRBD1. CDR1 and CDR2 from the germline V gene are MNHNY and SVGAGI (reference sequence). The CDR3 length is 14 residues. J gave up 2 bases and V 6 bases, and 3 bases lay outside the gene matches. The CDR3 sequence: CASSQTGGNQPQHF. The CDR3 DNA sequence: TGTGCCAGCAGCCAGACAGGGGGCAATCAGCCCCAGCATTTT.

The V gene is TRBV6-5, the J gene TRBJ1-2, with TRBD1 matching 7 bases. Germline loops: CDR1 MNHEY, CDR2 SVGAGI. After removal of 10 bases from V and 4 bases from J, the junction contained 6 bases not matched to a gene. The CDR3 is made up of 12 amino acids. The CDR3 DNA follows: TGTGCCACCAAAACAGGGGCCTATGGCTACACCTTC. It yields the protein CATKTGAYGYTF.

This chain uses TRBV28 with TRBJ2-7; TRBD2 might be the D (5 bases). Germline V CDR1 and CDR2: MDHEN, SYDVKM. The V and J ends lost 8 bases and 6 bases respectively, with 20 bases between them. CDR3 length: 14 amino acids. The CDR3 loop is CASSGGSGSIEQYF. The CDR3 region has the DNA TGTGCCAGCTCCGGTGGCTCGGGGAGCATCGAGCAGTACTTC.

As to this clone: A junction boundary mismatches the germline segment, possibly from a read error. The chain couples TRBV4-3 to TRBJ1-2; D gene uncertain. Germline CDR1 reads LGHNA; CDR2 reads YSLEER. This CDR3 is built from 16 residues. CDR3 in DNA: TGCGCCAGCAGCAAAATGGGAAAAGGGCTAGACTACGGCTACACCTTC. Translation: CASSKMGKGLDYGYTF.

The V and J genes are TRBV19 and TRBJ1-1; unclear D gene. The germline CDR1 and CDR2 sequences are LNHDA and SQIVND (reference sequence). V gave up 5 bases and J gave up 2 bases, with 9 bases separating them. CDR3 length: 13 amino acids. The CDR3 region has the DNA TGTGCCAGTAGTCTAGGGAGAAACACTGAAGCTTTCTTT. Its protein is CASSLGRNTEAFF.

CDR3 nucleotide sequence: TGTGCCAGCAGTTTTAGTCCCCTCGAGACCCAGTACTTC. Encoded protein: CASSFSPLETQYF. V usage is TRBV27 and J usage is TRBJ2-5; no definite D call. Trimming cost V 3 bases and J 5 bases, with 10 bases left between them. The CDR3 runs 13 residues. Germline V CDR1 and CDR2: MNHEY, SMNVEV (reference sequence).

This rearrangement joins TRBV5-1 to TRBJ1-1, with D unresolved. Trimming removed 0 bases from V and 1 base from J, with 7 bases in between. This CDR3 comprises 14 residues. From germline, CDR1 is SGHRS and CDR2 YFSETQ. CDR3 sequence: CASSLGATNTEAFF. The DNA of the CDR3 is TGCGCCAGCAGCTTGGGGGCCACGAACACTGAAGCTTTCTTT.

The chain uses TRBV5-1 and TRBJ2-7; maybe TRBD1 (5 bases). This CDR3 comprises 14 residues. Trimming cost V 4 bases and J 1 base, with 12 bases left between them. The germline gives CDR1 SGHRS, CDR2 YFSETQ. The CDR3 sequence: CASSRPGKSYEQYF. Here the CDR3 DNA reads TGCGCCAGCAGCAGACCAGGGAAATCCTACGAGCAGTACTTC.

The chain carries TRBV6-1 and TRBJ2-5; possibly TRBD1 for D (6 bases). Germline CDR1 is MNHNS and CDR2 is SASEGT. The CDR3 spans 15 residues. V was clipped by 5 bases and J by 5 bases, with 18 bases between them. The CDR3 reads CASSITGTSSETQYF. CDR3 sequence (DNA): TGTGCCAGCAGTATCACCGGGACAAGTTCGGAGACCCAGTACTTC.

This clone has only one observation. This chain joins TRBV2 and TRBJ2-1; 13 bases line up with TRBD2. The CDR3 contains 14 residues. Germline trimming cut 5 bases from V and 15 bases from J; bases unmatched to any gene: 10. Germline CDR1 and CDR2: SNHLY and FYNNEI. The CDR3 sequence is CASSWTSGGVLGFF. The CDR3 nucleotides are TGTGCCAGCAGTTGGACTAGCGGGGGTGTACTGGGGTTCTTC.

This clone came up once. The sample contains more than one DNA sequence encoding this CDR3. The chain is built from TRBV7-2 and TRBJ1-2, with a possible D match to TRBD1 (6 bases). The CDR3 has 14 amino acids. CDR1 is SGHTA and CDR2 is FQGNSA in the germline V gene. The V end was cut by 4 bases, the J end by 8 bases, with 17 bases between. For the CDR3, the DNA is TGTGCCAGCAGCTCCAGGGGCCGCAAGGGCGGCTACACCTTC. Translated, it gives CASSSRGRKGGYTF.

Written as DNA, the CDR3 is TGTGCCAGCTCACCAACGGGATCGAGCTCCTACAATGAGCAGTTCTTC. Translating it yields CASSPTGSSSYNEQFF. This rearrangement joins TRBV18 to TRBJ2-1; possibly TRBD2 for D (5 bases). Germline V gives CDR1 KGHSH, CDR2 LQKENI. The CDR3 runs 16 residues. Trimming cost V 2 bases and J 0 bases, with 11 bases left between them.

This sequence joins TRBV29-1 and TRBJ1-1; D gene ambiguous. The CDR3 covers 20 residues. V lost 1 base, J lost 3 bases, and 30 bases lay in between. Germline CDR1 SQVTM, CDR2 ANQGSEA. CDR3 DNA sequence: TGCAGCGTTGAAGCTGGGCCCGTTTCGGTCGGGAAGCCGAGGGACACTGAAGCTTTCTTT. This codes for CSVEAGPVSVGKPRDTEAFF.

This CDR3 is CASSPAGQLLNEKLFF. The CDR3 region has the DNA TGTGCCAGCTCACCCGCAGGGCAGCTTCTTAATGAAAAACTGTTTTTT. V gene TRBV18 combines with J gene TRBJ1-4; D perhaps matches TRBD1 (5 bases). Germline values: CDR1 KGHSH, CDR2 LQKENI. V was clipped by 3 bases and J by 4 bases, with 15 bases between them. The CDR3 sequence is 16 residues long.

This chain uses TRBV11-2 with TRBJ2-5; no definite D call. CDR1 SGHAT and CDR2 FQNNGV come from the germline V gene. The CDR3 has 14 amino acids. V dropped 5 bases and J dropped 2 bases, with 12 bases sitting between them. DNA of the CDR3: TGTGCCAGCAGCCAAAACAGTGGTCAAGAGACCCAGTACTTC. This encodes CASSQNSGQETQYF.

The table lists this clone with a few counts. J is TRBJ1-6 and V is TRBV5-1, with 8 bases lining up with TRBD1. Germline V CDR1 and CDR2: SGHRS, YFSETQ. V was clipped by 4 bases and J by 7 bases; unmatched bases: 7. This CDR3 spans 15 amino acids. The CDR3 here is CASSLRTGNNSPLHF. The CDR3 DNA reads as TGCGCCAGCAGCCTTAGGACAGGGAACAATTCACCCCTCCACTTT.

This rearrangement joins TRBV4-1 to TRBJ1-2, with 8 bases identical to TRBD1. V lost 2 bases and J lost 8; bases outside the gene matches: 13. CDR1 and CDR2 from the germline V gene are MGHRA and YSYEKL. CDR3 size: 16 residues. The chain's CDR3 is CASSQRGTGQVGGYTF. The DNA for the CDR3 is TGCGCCAGCAGCCAAAGGGGGACAGGCCAAGTAGGAGGCTACACCTTC.

The chain recombines TRBV6-5 with TRBJ1-2; possible D gene TRBD1, 6 bases. This CDR3 is built from 11 residues. Trimming stripped 5 bases from V and 7 bases from J, with 8 bases between. Germline-derived CDR1 and CDR2 are MNHEY and SVGAGI. The DNA of the CDR3 is TGTGCCAGCAGTCAGGGGTTTGGCTACACCTTC. It specifies CASSQGFGYTF.

The V call is TRBV5-1, the J call TRBJ2-7; D perhaps matches TRBD2 (6 bases). The CDR3 totals 15 residues. CDR1 and CDR2 from the germline V gene are SGHRS and YFSETQ. Between the trimmed V and J ends, which lost 4 bases and 3 bases, there was a span of 17 bases. The CDR3 here is CASSGRGRGSYEQYF. As DNA, the CDR3 is TGCGCCAGCAGCGGTAGGGGACGGGGGAGCTACGAGCAGTACTTC.